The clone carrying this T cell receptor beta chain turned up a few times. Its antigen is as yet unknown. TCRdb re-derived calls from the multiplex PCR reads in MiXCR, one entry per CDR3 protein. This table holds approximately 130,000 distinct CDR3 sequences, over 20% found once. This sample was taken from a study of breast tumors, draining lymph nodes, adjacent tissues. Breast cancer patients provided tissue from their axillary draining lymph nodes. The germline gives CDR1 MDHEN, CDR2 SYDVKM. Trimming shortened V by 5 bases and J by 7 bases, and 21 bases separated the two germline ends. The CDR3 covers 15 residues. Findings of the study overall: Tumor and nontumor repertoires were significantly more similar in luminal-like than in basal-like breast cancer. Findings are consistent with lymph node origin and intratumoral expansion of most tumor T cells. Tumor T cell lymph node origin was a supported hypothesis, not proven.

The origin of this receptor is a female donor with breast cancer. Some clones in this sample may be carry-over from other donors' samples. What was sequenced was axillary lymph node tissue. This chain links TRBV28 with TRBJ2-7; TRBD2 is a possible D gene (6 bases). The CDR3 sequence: CASSPGTPGVREQYF. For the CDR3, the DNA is TGTGCCAGCAGTCCCGGGACGCCGGGGGTGCGGGAGCAGTACTTC.